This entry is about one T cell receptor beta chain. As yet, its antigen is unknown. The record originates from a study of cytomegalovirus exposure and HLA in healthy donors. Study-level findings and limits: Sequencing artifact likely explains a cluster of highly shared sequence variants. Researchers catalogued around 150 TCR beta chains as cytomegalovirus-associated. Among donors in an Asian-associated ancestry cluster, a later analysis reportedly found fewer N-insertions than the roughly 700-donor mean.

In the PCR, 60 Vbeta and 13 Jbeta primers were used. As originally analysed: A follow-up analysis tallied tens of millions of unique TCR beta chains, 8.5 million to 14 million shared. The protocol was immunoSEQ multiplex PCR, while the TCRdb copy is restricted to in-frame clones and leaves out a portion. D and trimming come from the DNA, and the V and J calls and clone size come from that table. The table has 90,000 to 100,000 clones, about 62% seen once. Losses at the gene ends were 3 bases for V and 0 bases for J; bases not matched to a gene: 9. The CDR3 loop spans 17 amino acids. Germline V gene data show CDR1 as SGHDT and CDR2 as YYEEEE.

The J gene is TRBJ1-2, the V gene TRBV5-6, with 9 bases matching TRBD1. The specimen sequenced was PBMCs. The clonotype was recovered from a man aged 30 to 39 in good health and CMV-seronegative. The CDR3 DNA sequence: TGTGCCAGCAGCTCTCCGGGACAGGGAAGAGCTAACTATGGCTACACCTTC. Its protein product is CASSSPGQGRANYGYTF.